This TCR beta chain was captured by sequencing in a study of T cells in Graves' hyperthyroidism and ophthalmopathy. In the study overall: Peripheral blood was secured at the point of initial diagnosis, before any treatment. Overall study results and limits: Ophthalmopathy was model-predicted a median about six months pre-onset. Blood also showed most of the thyroid clonotypes that were expanded above 0.001.

RNA transcripts provided the source from which TCR beta CDR3 regions were amplified. The TCR CDR3 first-round RT-PCR relied on the HTBI primer set. TCRdb passed the multiplex PCR reads through MiXCR, listing each CDR3 protein once. The table lists hundreds of thousands of distinct CDR3 sequences, less than 25% of them singletons. Extraction of PBMCs used 8.5 to 10 ml of fresh peripheral blood. The table lists this clonotype with many counts. Antigen: not known. The ends lost 2 bases at V and 8 bases at J; junction bases unmatched: 6. Germline V lookup: CDR1 MNHEY, CDR2 SMNVEV (reference sequence). CDR3 length: 14 residues.

Sequencing was performed on blood. The TCR comes from a man aged 30 to 39 with Graves' ophthalmopathy. This chain links TRBV27 with TRBJ1-2, with TRBD1 matching over 9 bases. CDR3 sequence reads: CASSLVGTGNGYTF. As DNA, the CDR3 is TGTGCCAGCAGTTTAGTGGGGACAGGGAACGGCTACACCTTC.